The present T cell receptor (beta chain) was sequenced within a study of spatial heterogeneity in lung cancer. At the level of the study: Detection of beta-chain sequences consistently exceeded that of alpha-chain sequences. General observations from the study: Ubiquitous and regional expanded TCR counts tracked ubiquitous and regional nonsynonymous mutations, respectively. Tumor mutation count correlated with how many alpha and beta TCRs expanded intratumorally.

The CDR3 is 13 residues long. The germline V and J ends were trimmed by 6 bases and 6 bases, with 12 bases remaining between them. CDR1 ENHRY and CDR2 SYGVKD come from the germline V gene. TCR cDNA molecules each carried a unique molecular identifier. From the 5' RACE reads, TCRdb called clonotypes with MiXCR, one entry per CDR3 protein. The sample records 20,000 to 30,000 distinct CDR3 sequences, roughly 10% being singletons. Regarding time point: sample taken at primary tumor resection. Extraction of whole RNA from tumor, nontumor lung or frozen PBMC preceded unsorted sequencing. This clonotype was detected many times. Its antigen is as yet unknown.

The sequence came from a male donor with early-stage non-small cell lung cancer. The source was lung tumor tissue, collected at surgery. The rearrangement links TRBV10-3 to TRBJ2-4, with a possible D match to TRBD2 (5 bases). In DNA, the CDR3 is TGTGCCATCAGGCCCCCAGGAGGAAACATTCAGTACTTC. This encodes CAIRPPGGNIQYF.